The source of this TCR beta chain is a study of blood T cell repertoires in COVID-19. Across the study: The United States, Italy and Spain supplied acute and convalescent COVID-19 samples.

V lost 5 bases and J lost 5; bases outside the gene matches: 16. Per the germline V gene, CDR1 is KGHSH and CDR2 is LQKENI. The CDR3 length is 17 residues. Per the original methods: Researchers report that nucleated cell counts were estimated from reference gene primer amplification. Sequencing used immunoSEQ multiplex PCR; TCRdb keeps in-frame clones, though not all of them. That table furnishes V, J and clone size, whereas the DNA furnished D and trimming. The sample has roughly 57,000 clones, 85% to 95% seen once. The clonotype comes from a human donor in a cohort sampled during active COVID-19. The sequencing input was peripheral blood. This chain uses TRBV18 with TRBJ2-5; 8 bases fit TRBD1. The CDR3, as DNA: TGTGCCAGCTCAGATACAACCGACAGGGGCCCCATGGAGACCCAGTACTTC. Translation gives CASSDTTDRGPMETQYF.